This TCR beta chain was obtained from a study of PD-L1 blockade in urothelial cancer. Libraries were prepared by immunoSEQ multiplex PCR; TCRdb keeps only in-frame clonotypes and omits some of them. The table includes 55,000 to 70,000 clones, 86% detected once. CDR1 is SGHRS and CDR2 is YFSETQ in the germline V gene. Trimming removed 3 bases from V and 4 bases from J, with 7 bases in between. The CDR3 covers 13 residues. Sequences were derived from PBMCs, sampled around atezolizumab (anti-PD-L1) treatment. The receptor was derived from a man aged 45 to 65 with urothelial cancer. This sequence joins TRBV5-1 and TRBJ2-2; D might be TRBD2 (5 bases). The CDR3 DNA reads TGCGCCAGCAGCTCCACTAGCACCGGGGAGCTGTTTTTT. Translation gives CASSSTSTGELFF.